These T cell receptor beta chains were read from a single sample in a study of lymphopenia after photon versus proton radiotherapy. The repertoire was sequenced with immunoSEQ multiplex PCR; TCRdb's copy has only in-frame clones and lacks some. Of around 31,000 clones in the sample, 80% to 90% were seen once. The material was peripheral blood, obtained from a patient treated with proton-based radiotherapy. These receptors were taken from a woman aged 70-85 years with pancreatic cancer. Some clones in this sample may be carry-over from other donors' samples. Both conserved end residues are part of each CDR3. A D gene is named only where the DNA matches it firmly. Size tells how often a clone was seen (once, few, many) or the class of an expanded clone, and some rows leave it out.

d_gene,abundance,j_gene,v_gene,len,CDR3nt,CDR3aa
TRBD1,-,TRBJ1-4,TRBV4-1,17,TGCGCCAGCAGCCAAGGGACAGGGGCTTCGTCTAATGAAAAACTGTTTTTT,CASSQGTGASSNEKLFF
-,-,TRBJ2-5,TRBV9,16,TGTGCCAGCAGCGTCCGGGCTAACTCCCGCGAGGAGACCCAGTACTTC,CASSVRANSREETQYF
TRBD2,-,TRBJ2-5,TRBV7-6,20,TGTGCCAGCAGCCCTCGCCCCCCGGGACTAGCGGGAGGTCCTATAGAGACCCAGTACTTC,CASSPRPPGLAGGPIETQYF
TRBD2,-,TRBJ2-2,TRBV4-3,20,TGCGCCAGCAGCCAAGATCGTTTGACTAGCGGGAGAGAGAACACCGGGGAGCTGTTTTTT,CASSQDRLTSGRENTGELFF
TRBD1,-,TRBJ2-7,TRBV28,16,TGTGCCAGCAGTTCCCCAGACAGGGTCTACTCCTACGAGCAGTACTTC,CASSSPDRVYSYEQYF
TRBD2,-,TRBJ2-7,TRBV2,14,TGTGCCAGCACCGGGACTAGCGGCTCCTACGAGCAGTACTTC,CASTGTSGSYEQYF
TRBD2,-,TRBJ2-1,TRBV28,18,TGTGCCAGCAGAAGTAGACTAGCGGGAGGCTACTCCTACAATGAGCAGTTCTTC,CASRSRLAGGYSYNEQFF
TRBD1,-,TRBJ2-2,TRBV19,16,TGTGCCAGTAGTATCGTGACAGGGGGCGTCACCGGGGAGCTGTTTTTT,CASSIVTGGVTGELFF
-,-,TRBJ1-5,TRBV28,15,TGTGCGACCAATAAGGAACAGTTTAGCAATCAGCCCCAGCACTTT,CATNKEQFSNQPQHF
-,-,TRBJ1-4,TRBV10-3,15,TGTGCCATCAGTGAGTCCGGGGGATTGGATGAAAAACTGTTTTTT,CAISESGGLDEKLFF
-,-,TRBJ2-1,TRBV14,14,TGTGCCAGCAGCCAAGAAGGAGGGCTGCATGAGCAGTTCTTC,CASSQEGGLHEQFF
TRBD2,-,TRBJ2-1,TRBV28,15,TGTGCCAGCAGTCCCGCCCGGGACTACTACAATGAGCAGTTCTTC,CASSPARDYYNEQFF
TRBD1,once,TRBJ2-1,TRBV25-1,16,TGTGCCAGCAGTGCGTTCGAGGACAGGGTCTACAATGAGCAGTTCTTC,CASSAFEDRVYNEQFF
TRBD2,-,TRBJ2-1,TRBV6-6,14,TGTGCCAGCAGTTACCTGTGGACTAGAGGCGAGCAGTTCTTC,CASSYLWTRGEQFF
-,-,TRBJ1-2,TRBV9,11,TGTGCCAGCCCCAGGCGATATGGCTACACCTTC,CASPRRYGYTF
-,-,TRBJ1-2,TRBV19,13,TGTGCCAGTAGTTACGATCAGAGTTGGGGCTACACCTTC,CASSYDQSWGYTF
TRBD2,-,TRBJ2-1,TRBV5-8,17,TGTGCCAGCAGCTTAGAAAATAGCGGGAGGGCCATCAATGAGCAGTTCTTC,CASSLENSGRAINEQFF
TRBD1,-,TRBJ1-2,TRBV6-1,15,TGTGCCAGCAGTGACCCGACAGGGGGCGCGGATGGCTACACCTTC,CASSDPTGGADGYTF
TRBD2,-,TRBJ2-1,TRBV7-8,16,TGTGCCAGCAGCTCACGGACTAGCGGGAGTAAAGATGAGCAGTTCTTC,CASSSRTSGSKDEQFF
-,-,TRBJ2-7,TRBV6-1,15,TGTGCCAGCAGGGAACGTGACTCCGGAAGCTACGAGCAGTACTTC,CASRERDSGSYEQYF
TRBD2,-,TRBJ2-1,TRBV6-1,14,TGTGCCATCGACCAGCGGGGGCCTTTGAATGAGCAGTTCTTC,CAIDQRGPLNEQFF
-,-,TRBJ1-2,TRBV5-1,13,TGCGCCAGCAGCTTCCCCACCCCAGTAGGCTACACCTTC,CASSFPTPVGYTF
-,-,TRBJ2-5,TRBV11-1,13,TGTGCCAGCAGCTCAGGGTACCAAGAGACCCAGTACTTC,CASSSGYQETQYF
TRBD1,-,TRBJ1-6,TRBV19,14,TGTGCCAGTAACACGATGACAGGGGAGTCACCCCTCCACTTT,CASNTMTGESPLHF
TRBD1,-,TRBJ2-5,TRBV19,13,TGTGCCAGTAGAGACAGGGGGATAGAGACCCAGTACTTC,CASRDRGIETQYF
TRBD1,-,TRBJ1-2,TRBV6-5,15,TGTGCCAGCAGACTCGGACAGGGGCCTAACTATGGCTACACCTTC,CASRLGQGPNYGYTF
TRBD1,once,TRBJ1-1,TRBV6-1,15,TGTGCCAGCAGCCGGGACAGAAACATGAACACTGAAGCTTTCTTT,CASSRDRNMNTEAFF
TRBD1,-,TRBJ1-2,TRBV4-1,15,TGCGCCAGCAGCCCCGCTCAGCAGGGGGGATATGGCTACACCTTC,CASSPAQQGGYGYTF
-,-,TRBJ1-4,TRBV30,13,TGTGCCTGGAATTTTGCAACTAATGAAAAACTGTTTTTT,CAWNFATNEKLFF
-,-,TRBJ1-1,TRBV19,13,TGTGCCAGTAGTAACAGCGCGGGTACTGAAGCTTTCTTT,CASSNSAGTEAFF
TRBD2,-,TRBJ2-5,TRBV10-3,14,TGTGCCATCAGTGCGTCCGGGGGGAGAGAGACCCAGTACTTC,CAISASGGRETQYF
-,-,TRBJ2-1,TRBV6-1,14,TGTGCCAGCACGGGGGGCAGGGGAAACAATGAGCAGTTCTTC,CASTGGRGNNEQFF
-,-,TRBJ1-5,TRBV6-1,14,TGTGCCATCGATTTAGGTGATAGCAATCAGCCCCAGCATTTT,CAIDLGDSNQPQHF
-,-,TRBJ2-7,TRBV2,13,TGTGCCAGCAGTCCGTCAGGGACCTACGAGCAGTACTTC,CASSPSGTYEQYF
TRBD1,-,TRBJ2-1,TRBV18,15,TGTGCCAGCTCACCTACGACAGGGAGCTACAATGAGCAGTTCTTC,CASSPTTGSYNEQFF